This TCR beta chain derives from a study of blood T cell repertoires in COVID-19. Study in general: Samples taken during acute and convalescent COVID-19 were collected in the United States, Italy and Spain. PBMCs, B-cell-depleted T cells, or T cells were the source of the cDNA or gDNA that made up the material.

Under the authors' procedure: By means of reference gene primer amplification, nucleated cell counts were estimated. Measured with immunoSEQ multiplex PCR; TCRdb has only the in-frame clones, and not every one. The V and J calls and clone size come from that table; D and trimming were worked out from the DNA. The data contain 190,000 or so clones, 86% of them singletons. J lost 0 bases, V lost 5 bases, and 15 bases had no gene match. The CDR3 sequence is 19 residues long. Looked up from germline, CDR1 is LNHDA and CDR2 is SQIVND (reference sequence). This chain uses TRBV19 with TRBJ1-4; 7 bases fit TRBD1. The sequence was collected from a woman in her sixties or seventies with acute or convalescent COVID-19. Sequenced sample: peripheral blood. This CDR3 reads CASSSLDRFGIATNEKLFF. The CDR3 nucleotides read TGTGCCAGTAGTTCCCTGGACAGGTTCGGGATTGCAACTAATGAAAAACTGTTTTTT.